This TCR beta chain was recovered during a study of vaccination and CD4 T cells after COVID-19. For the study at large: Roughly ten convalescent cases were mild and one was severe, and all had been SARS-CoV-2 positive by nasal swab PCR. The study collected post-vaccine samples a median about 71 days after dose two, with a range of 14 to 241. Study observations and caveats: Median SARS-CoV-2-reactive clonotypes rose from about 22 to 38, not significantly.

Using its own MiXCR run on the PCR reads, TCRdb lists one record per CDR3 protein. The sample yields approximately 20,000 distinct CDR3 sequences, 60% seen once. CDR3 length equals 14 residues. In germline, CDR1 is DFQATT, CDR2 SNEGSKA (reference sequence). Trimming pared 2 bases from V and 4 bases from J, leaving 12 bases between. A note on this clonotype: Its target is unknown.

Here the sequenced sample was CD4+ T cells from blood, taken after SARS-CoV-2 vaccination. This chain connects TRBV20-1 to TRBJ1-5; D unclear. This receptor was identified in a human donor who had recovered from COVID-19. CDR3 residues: CSARTPGRNQPQHF. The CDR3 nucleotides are TGCAGTGCTAGAACTCCGGGCCGTAATCAGCCCCAGCATTTT.